This T cell receptor (beta chain) was recorded in a study of CXCR3-negative and CXCR3-positive naive CD8 T cells. Overall study results and limits: Hydrophobicity of TRB CDR3s was greater in CXCR3-positive naive cells than in CXCR3-negative naive cells. Naive subsets did not differ in surface CD5, and the authors estimated TCR strength using properties of the TRB CDR3.

About this clonotype: The target antigen is unknown.

TRB cDNA libraries were made by UMI-labeled 5' RACE. From the 5' RACE reads, TCRdb lists one entry per CDR3 protein and no DNA. The sample holds over 150,000 distinct CDR3 sequences. Germline CDR1 is LNHNV and CDR2 is YYDKDF (reference sequence). The CDR3 runs 14 residues. Among CD8+ T cells, naive ones were CD45RO-CCR7+CD27+CD95-. Sequenced: naive CXCR3+ CD8+ T cells from blood. Noted subset: CD45RO-CCR7+CD27+CD95- naive CD8+ T cells expressing CXCR3 (TNR3+). The receptor's source is a human donor in good health. Some clones in this sample may be carry-over from other donors' samples. The genes are TRBV15 and TRBJ2-1; TCRdb's D call of TRBD1 is untestable without DNA. The CDR3 protein is CATSSGTGLDEQFF.